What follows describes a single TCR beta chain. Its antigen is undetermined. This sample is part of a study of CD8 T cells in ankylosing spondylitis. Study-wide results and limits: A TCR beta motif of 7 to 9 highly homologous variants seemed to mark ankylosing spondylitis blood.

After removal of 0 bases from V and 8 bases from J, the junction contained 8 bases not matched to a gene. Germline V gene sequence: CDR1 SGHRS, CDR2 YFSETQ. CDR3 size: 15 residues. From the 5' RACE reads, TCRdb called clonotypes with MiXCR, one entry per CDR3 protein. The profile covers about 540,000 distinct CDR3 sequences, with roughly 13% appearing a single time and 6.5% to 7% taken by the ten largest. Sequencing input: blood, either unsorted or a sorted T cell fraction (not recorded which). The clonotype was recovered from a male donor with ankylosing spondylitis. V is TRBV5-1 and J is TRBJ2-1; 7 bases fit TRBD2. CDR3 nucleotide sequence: TGCGCCAGCAGCTTGGGCGGACTAGAGGGCGATGAGCAGTTCTTC. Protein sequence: CASSLGGLEGDEQFF.